The clone carrying this T cell receptor beta chain was counted between two and nine times. This sample stems from a study of blood T cell repertoires in COVID-19. Across the study: From the United States, Italy and Spain came samples of acute and convalescent COVID-19. PBMCs, B-cell-depleted T cells, or T cells provided the cDNA or gDNA that made up the material.

Per the original data handling: Estimation of nucleated cell counts was performed using reference gene primer amplification. Clones were read by immunoSEQ multiplex PCR, and TCRdb kept only the in-frame ones, dropping some. V and J calls and clone size are those listed in that table; D and trimming were worked out from the DNA. The table includes around 26,000 clones, about 80% detected once. The sequenced sample consisted of peripheral blood. The clonotype was recovered from a man between 65 and 80 years old with acute or convalescent COVID-19.

The CDR3 DNA is TGTGCCATCAAAGGCGGTCTTGGCTACACCTTC. As protein: CAIKGGLGYTF. The chain links TRBV10-3 to TRBJ1-2; D unresolved. The CDR3 is 11 amino acids. The germline gives CDR1 ENHRY, CDR2 SYGVKD. V gave up 7 bases and J gave up 7 bases, with 10 bases separating them.